The 32 T cell receptor beta chains reported below all come from one sample, sequenced in a study of cytomegalovirus exposure and HLA in healthy donors. PCR was performed using 60 Vbeta and 13 Jbeta primers. Clones were sequenced by immunoSEQ multiplex PCR, and TCRdb holds only the in-frame ones, with some missing. There are about 160,000 clones in the sample; around 75% occur only once, and roughly 3.6% lies in the top ten. Sequencing used PBMCs. These receptors originate from a human donor in good health.

The chain employs TRBV14 and TRBJ2-1, with 8 positions matching TRBD1. Trimming removed 4 bases from V and 8 bases from J; junction bases left unmatched: 1. The germline CDR1 and CDR2 sequences are SGHDN and FVKESK. This CDR3 region has 12 residues. The CDR3: CASSRTGYEQFF. The DNA for the CDR3 is TGTGCCAGCAGCCGGACAGGGTATGAGCAGTTCTTC.

This clone was observed once. The junction departs from the called germline gene at one end, perhaps through a read error. The rearrangement joins TRBV7-9 to TRBJ2-7; maybe TRBD1 (5 bases). CDR1 and CDR2 (germline): SEHNR, FQNEAQ (reference sequence). The CDR3 has 12 residues. CDR3 residues: CSSSLRQYEQYF. The CDR3 DNA reads TGTTCCAGCAGCCTAAGACAGTACGAGCAGTACTTC.

The chain combines TRBV14 with TRBJ2-1; 8 nucleotides match TRBD2. CDR1 and CDR2 from the germline V gene are SGHDN and FVKESK. The CDR3 runs to 15 residues. Trimming cost V 7 bases and J 10 bases; bases outside gene matches: 15. The CDR3 reads CASTWAGGAGAEQFF. Written as DNA, the CDR3 is TGTGCCAGCACGTGGGCGGGAGGAGCCGGTGCGGAGCAGTTCTTC.

V and J are TRBV4-1 and TRBJ2-1, with D unclear. V shed 4 bases and J shed 8 bases, with 12 bases lying between them. The CDR3 length is 13 residues. Germline V gene data show CDR1 as MGHRA and CDR2 as YSYEKL. CDR3 nucleotides: TGCGCCAGCAGCCTCCCGAAGCCCGATGAGCAGTTCTTC. Translated: CASSLPKPDEQFF.

The V call is TRBV4-3, the J call TRBJ2-3; 7 bases match TRBD2. V shed 0 bases and J 6 bases; nucleotides not matched to a gene: 9. CDR1 and CDR2 from the germline V gene are LGHNA and YSLEER. The CDR3 is 16 amino acids. CDR3 residues: CASSQDWGGATDTQYF. The CDR3 DNA is TGCGCCAGCAGCCAAGATTGGGGGGGAGCAACCGATACGCAGTATTTT.

The chain joins TRBV30 to TRBJ1-5, with 8 bases matching TRBD1. Germline loops: CDR1 GTSNPN, CDR2 SVGIG (reference sequence). This CDR3 contains 14 residues. V shed 2 bases, J shed 6 bases, and the junction held 6 bases outside the gene matches. CDR3 DNA: TGTGCCTGGAGTCTTGACAGGGGTCGTCAGCCCCAGCATTTT. Translating it yields CAWSLDRGRQPQHF.

This clone is a singleton in its sample. This chain connects TRBV7-7 to TRBJ2-5; 9 bases map to TRBD1. Germline lookup yields CDR1 SSHAT and CDR2 FNYEAQ (reference sequence). Trimming cost V 1 base and J 5 bases; bases outside gene matches: 14. The CDR3 is 18 residues long. The CDR3 region has the DNA TGTGCCAGCAGCTTAGGGGTATTGGGGACAGGGTCGTTGGAGACCCAGTACTTC. Translation gives CASSLGVLGTGSLETQYF. The full variable domain, with the rest looked up from reference TRBV7-7 and TRBJ2-5, is GAGVSQSPRYKVTKRGQDVTLRCDPISSHATLYWYQQALGQGPEFLTYFNYEAQPDKSGLPSDRFSAERPEGSISTLTIQRTEQRDSAMYRCASSLGVLGTGSLETQYFGPGTRLLVL.

In this sample, this clone turned up a few times. V is TRBV4-3 and J is TRBJ1-1, with 7 bases identical to TRBD1. After removal of 4 bases from V and 4 bases from J, the junction contained 6 bases not matched to a gene. This CDR3 is built from 14 residues. The germline CDR1 and CDR2 sequences are LGHNA and YSLEER. CDR3 coding DNA: TGCGCCAGCAGCCCCGCAGGGGGAAGCACTGAAGCTTTCTTT. Protein sequence: CASSPAGGSTEAFF.

CDR3 loop: CASSLWGGANTGELFF. As DNA, the CDR3 is TGTGCCAGCAGCTTATGGGGGGGCGCGAACACCGGGGAGCTGTTTTTT. The gene calls are TRBV5-6 and TRBJ2-2, with D tentatively TRBD2 (7 bases). The ends were cut back, 2 bases at V and 0 bases at J, with 11 bases in the middle. From germline, CDR1 is SGHDT and CDR2 YYEEEE. CDR3 length equals 16 residues. Drawing the rest from reference TRBV5-6 and TRBJ2-2, the complete variable domain is DAGVTQSPTHLIKTRGQQVTLRCSPKSGHDTVSWYQQALGQGPQFIFQYYEEEERQRGNFPDRFSGHQFPNYSSELNVNALLLGDSALYLCASSLWGGANTGELFFGEGSRLTVL.

The chain couples TRBV19 to TRBJ2-2; the match to TRBD1 covers 8 bases. The CDR3 runs to 18 residues. Trimming cost V 4 bases and J 6 bases; bases outside gene matches: 16. Germline V CDR1 and CDR2: LNHDA, SQIVND (reference sequence). CDR3 sequence: CASSRTLTGTGRSGELFF. The CDR3 bases are TGTGCCAGTAGTAGAACTCTTACCGGGACAGGCAGGTCCGGGGAGCTGTTTTTT.

The chain is built from TRBV5-4 and TRBJ2-1; TRBD2 matches at 12 bases. CDR1 and CDR2 (germline): SGHNT, YYREEE (reference sequence). The CDR3 is made up of 14 amino acids. V was clipped by 4 bases and J by 6 bases; unmatched bases: 2. For the CDR3, the DNA is TGTGCCAGCAGCCGGACTAGCGGGGTCAATGAGCAGTTCTTC. Translating it yields CASSRTSGVNEQFF.

V gene TRBV5-4 combines with J gene TRBJ1-2; TRBD1 aligns across 8 bases. Trimming cost V 0 bases and J 3 bases; bases outside gene matches: 10. CDR3 length: 17 residues. Germline CDR1 reads SGHNT; CDR2 reads YYREEE (reference sequence). The CDR3 DNA reads as TGTGCCAGCAGCTTGGCAAACCGACAGGGGATGGACTATGGCTACACCTTC. This codes for CASSLANRQGMDYGYTF.

The rearrangement joins TRBV19 to TRBJ2-2; D might be TRBD2 (6 bases). Trimming pared 3 bases from V and 6 bases from J, leaving 17 bases between. Germline V gene data show CDR1 as LNHDA and CDR2 as SQIVND (reference sequence). The CDR3 spans 16 residues. CDR3 coding DNA: TGTGCCAGTAGTATTATGGGGGGAGGTTACCCCGGGGAGCTGTTTTTT. Protein sequence: CASSIMGGGYPGELFF.

The gene calls are TRBV4-2 and TRBJ2-3, with D unclear. Germline V gene lookup returns CDR1 LGHNA and CDR2 YNFKEQ. The germline V and J ends were trimmed by 0 bases and 2 bases, with 6 bases remaining between them. The CDR3 spans 14 residues. The CDR3 DNA reads TGTGCCAGCAGCCAAGAGGGCCCCACAGATACGCAGTATTTT. As protein: CASSQEGPTDTQYF.

V and J are TRBV5-6 and TRBJ2-5; D not resolved. V lost 0 bases and J 2 bases, leaving 5 bases between the germline ends. The CDR3 is made up of 13 amino acids. In germline, CDR1 is SGHDT, CDR2 YYEEEE. CDR3 nucleotide sequence: TGTGCCAGCAGCTTGGAACAGCAAGAGACCCAGTACTTC. Translating it yields CASSLEQQETQYF. Based on the CDR3 plus reference TRBV5-6 and TRBJ2-5, the full variable domain is DAGVTQSPTHLIKTRGQQVTLRCSPKSGHDTVSWYQQALGQGPQFIFQYYEEEERQRGNFPDRFSGHQFPNYSSELNVNALLLGDSALYLCASSLEQQETQYFGPGTRLLVL.

This chain joins TRBV12-5 and TRBJ2-2; a weak D match, TRBD2 (6 bases). With 5 bases removed from V and 6 bases from J, the gap between germline ends came to 16 bases. The CDR3 is 15 residues long. Germline V lookup: CDR1 LGHNT, CDR2 FRNRAP. The chain's CDR3 is CASGAPSSEAGELFF. The CDR3 DNA is TGTGCTAGTGGTGCGCCTTCTAGCGAAGCCGGGGAGCTGTTTTTT.

This clone showed up just once. The chain links TRBV6-6 to TRBJ1-4, with D maybe TRBD1 (5 bases). The CDR3 length is 16 residues. The ends were cut back, 7 bases at V and 4 bases at J, with 19 bases in the middle. CDR1 is MNHNY and CDR2 is SVGAGI in the germline V gene (reference sequence). CDR3: CASTKQATEFNEKLFF. The CDR3 coding sequence is TGTGCCAGCACCAAACAAGCGACAGAATTTAATGAAAAACTGTTTTTT.

The chain has TRBV9 and TRBJ2-2; TRBD1 might be the D (6 bases). The V gene lost 5 bases and the J gene lost 2 bases, with 7 bases spanning the gap. The CDR3 consists of 13 residues. CDR1 and CDR2 (germline): SGDLS, YYNGEE. The CDR3 loop is CASRDSNTGELFF. In DNA, the CDR3 is TGTGCCAGCAGGGACAGTAACACCGGGGAGCTGTTTTTT.

This clone was counted only a few times. The CDR3 DNA reads TGCGCCAGCAGCTTGGCCGGAACAGACACAATCTCTGGAAACACCATATATTTT. The encoded protein is CASSLAGTDTISGNTIYF. The chain uses TRBV5-1 and TRBJ1-3; D is unresolved. V dropped 0 bases and J dropped 0 bases, with 16 bases sitting between them. This CDR3 comprises 18 residues. Germline CDR1 is SGHRS and CDR2 is YFSETQ.

Only a few counts were recorded for this clone. This chain uses TRBV5-1 with TRBJ1-1; a weak D match, TRBD1 (5 bases). The V and J ends lost 4 bases and 0 bases respectively, with 10 bases between them. Germline V gene sequence: CDR1 SGHRS, CDR2 YFSETQ. The CDR3 is made up of 14 amino acids. The CDR3 DNA reads as TGCGCCAGCAGCCAGACAGCCATGAACACTGAAGCTTTCTTT. Protein sequence: CASSQTAMNTEAFF.

The V gene is TRBV19, the J gene TRBJ1-1; 8 nucleotides agree with TRBD1. J was trimmed by 3 bases and V by 5 bases; bases with no gene match: 17. Germline CDR1 reads LNHDA; CDR2 reads SQIVND (reference sequence). The CDR3 is made up of 18 amino acids. CDR3 loop: CASSLIQGVMLSDTEAFF. The CDR3 DNA is TGTGCCAGTAGTCTAATACAGGGGGTAATGTTAAGTGACACTGAAGCTTTCTTT.

The CDR3 sequence is CASSLGTPISNPTQYF. CDR3 nucleotide sequence: TGTGCCAGCAGCCTTGGGACACCCATATCGAACCCCACCCAGTACTTC. This chain links TRBV14 with TRBJ2-5; D is possibly TRBD1 (6 bases). CDR1 is SGHDN, CDR2 FVKESK, per germline. This CDR3 is 16 amino acids long. V was pared by 4 bases and J by 8 bases, with 23 bases between.

The gene calls are TRBV14 and TRBJ2-7; D perhaps matches TRBD1 (6 bases). V lost 6 bases and J lost 3, with 24 bases in between. From germline, CDR1 is SGHDN and CDR2 FVKESK. The CDR3 is 17 residues long. The CDR3 nucleotides are TGTGCCAGCAGTCCCACCCAGGACAGTAGGCCTCACTACGAGCAGTACTTC. It specifies CASSPTQDSRPHYEQYF.

The chain has TRBV6-5 and TRBJ2-7; TRBD1 agrees at 11 bases. V lost 5 bases, J lost 4 bases, and 4 bases stayed unmatched. The CDR3 extends over 14 amino acids. From germline, CDR1 is MNHEY and CDR2 SVGAGI. CDR3 region: CASSRTGGSYEQYF. CDR3 nucleotides: TGTGCCAGCAGTCGGACAGGGGGCTCGTACGAGCAGTACTTC.

The chain has TRBV9 and TRBJ2-1, with D tentatively TRBD2 (5 bases). This CDR3 comprises 13 residues. Trimming stripped 4 bases from V and 7 bases from J, with 12 bases between. The germline CDR1 and CDR2 sequences are SGDLS and YYNGEE. The CDR3 DNA reads as TGTGCCAGCAGCCCAATCCGGGGTAATGAGCAGTTCTTC. Translating gives CASSPIRGNEQFF.

The J gene is TRBJ1-2, the V gene TRBV2, with D unclear. Germline CDR1 is SNHLY and CDR2 is FYNNEI. The CDR3 runs to 11 residues. V lost 8 bases and J 5 bases, leaving 9 bases between the germline ends. In nucleotides, the CDR3 is TGTGCCAGCGCAGTCTTTTATGGCTACACCTTC. Its translation: CASAVFYGYTF.

This clone occurred a few times. This sequence joins TRBV6-1 and TRBJ2-7; 8 positions agree with TRBD1. This CDR3 region has 14 residues. Germline trimming cut 7 bases from V and 1 base from J; bases unmatched to any gene: 6. CDR1 MNHNS and CDR2 SASEGT come from the germline V gene. Here the CDR3 reads CASIYRDRSYEQYF. The CDR3 DNA follows: TGTGCCAGCATTTACCGGGACAGGTCCTACGAGCAGTACTTC.

The chain links TRBV15 to TRBJ1-2; D gene unclear. CDR1 and CDR2 (germline): LNHNV, YYDKDF (reference sequence). The CDR3 is 13 amino acids. V lost 1 base, J lost 2 bases, and 5 bases lay in between. The CDR3 spells CATSRAGNYGYTF. CDR3 coding DNA: TGTGCCACCAGCAGAGCGGGGAACTATGGCTACACCTTC.

This chain links TRBV7-2 with TRBJ2-6, with D perhaps matching TRBD1 (6 bases). Germline V gene lookup returns CDR1 SGHTA and CDR2 FQGNSA. The CDR3 has 16 residues. Trimming took off 5 bases at V and 3 bases at J, with 14 bases between the two ends. Written as DNA, the CDR3 is TGTGCCAGCAGCCCCCGGACAGCAAATGGGGCCAACGTCCTGACTTTC. Protein sequence: CASSPRTANGANVLTF.

The count of this clone is one. The chain recombines TRBV30 with TRBJ2-7; 14 nucleotides line up with TRBD2. The germline V gene encodes CDR1 GTSNPN and CDR2 SVGIG (reference sequence). This CDR3 spans 17 amino acids. With V trimmed by 1 base and J by 1 base, 6 bases remained unmatched. The CDR3 region is CAWSGGTSGGLSYEQYF. The CDR3 DNA reads TGTGCCTGGAGTGGTGGGACTAGCGGGGGCCTTTCCTACGAGCAGTACTTC.

This chain uses TRBV4-1 with TRBJ1-1, with D uncertain. Germline CDR1 reads MGHRA; CDR2 reads YSYEKL. The V end lost 1 base, the J end lost 11 bases, and 14 bases lay between the germline ends. This CDR3 contains 13 residues. CDR3 DNA: TGCGCCAGCAGCCAAGTTTCGCAGGATGAGGCTTTCTTT. This encodes CASSQVSQDEAFF.

J is TRBJ2-3 and V is TRBV7-9; possibly TRBD2 for D (5 bases). The germline CDR1 and CDR2 sequences are SEHNR and FQNEAQ (reference sequence). Trimming took 1 base from V and 3 from J, leaving 14 bases between them. The length of the CDR3 is 16 residues. The chain's CDR3 is CASSLVWRWVTDTQYF. The CDR3 DNA sequence: TGTGCCAGCAGCTTAGTATGGAGGTGGGTTACAGATACGCAGTATTTT.